The 31 T cell receptor beta chains below all came from one sample that was sequenced in a study of T cells after yellow fever vaccination. A single record per CDR3 protein comes from TCRdb applying MiXCR to the 5' RACE reads. The sample consists of around 160,000 distinct CDR3 sequences, under 7.5% of them appearing once. The sequences come from CD4+ T cells sorted from PBMCs, collected around 5 days after the first yellow fever vaccination. The receptors were gathered from a man between 18 and 29 years old who received the YFV17D yellow fever vaccine.

The chain recombines TRBV29-1 with TRBJ1-6; D is uncertain. The CDR3 has 13 amino acids. The V gene lost 6 bases and the J gene lost 10 bases, with 16 bases spanning the gap. The V gene's germline CDR1 is SQVTM and CDR2 ANQGSEA. In DNA, the CDR3 is TGCAGCGTGGCCCAGGTGGCACGGTCACCCCTCCACTTT. Amino acid sequence: CSVAQVARSPLHF.

This clonotype was seen many times. The chain has TRBV12-3 or TRBV12-4 and TRBJ1-4, with 10 bases aligning to TRBD1. This CDR3 region has 13 residues. V was pared by 6 bases and J by 7 bases, with 2 bases of the junction left unmatched. The CDR3 coding sequence is TGTGCCAGCAGCCGGGACAGGGGTGAAAAACTGTTTTTT. Amino acid sequence: CASSRDRGEKLFF.

The CDR3 bases are TGCGCCAGCAGCCCCCGGCAAGAGGAGGGCTACACCTTC. Translated: CASSPRQEEGYTF. The chain employs TRBV5-1 and TRBJ1-2; D not certain. Per germline, CDR1 SGHRS and CDR2 YFSETQ. There are 13 residues in the CDR3. Trimming stripped 4 bases from V and 8 bases from J, with 15 bases between.

There are a few counts of this clonotype. The chain employs TRBV19 and TRBJ2-6, with D unresolved. CDR1 and CDR2 (germline): LNHDA, SQIVND (reference sequence). The ends were cut back, 5 bases at V and 0 bases at J, with 8 bases in the middle. The CDR3 loop spans 15 amino acids. In nucleotides, the CDR3 is TGTGCCAGTAGTTACAGCAACTCTGGGGCCAACGTCCTGACTTTC. Protein product: CASSYSNSGANVLTF.

The J gene is TRBJ2-1, the V gene TRBV9; 7 bases are shared with TRBD2. Germline V gene data show CDR1 as SGDLS and CDR2 as YYNGEE. V shed 1 base, J shed 6 bases, and the junction held 7 bases outside the gene matches. The CDR3 loop spans 15 amino acids. This chain's CDR3 is CASSVRSTSRNEQFF. The CDR3 bases are TGTGCCAGCAGCGTACGATCGACTAGCCGCAATGAGCAGTTCTTC.

This clonotype was recorded many times. The chain carries TRBV12-3 or TRBV12-4 and TRBJ1-5; D remains unclear. The CDR3 covers 13 residues. The V and J ends lost 0 bases and 4 bases respectively, with 4 bases between them. The CDR3: CASSLAENQPQHF. DNA of the CDR3: TGTGCCAGCAGTTTAGCAGAGAATCAGCCCCAGCATTTT.

This clonotype was seen repeatedly, ten times or more. This chain uses TRBV5-1 with TRBJ2-3; the D is unclear. This CDR3 region has 14 residues. V was shortened by 7 bases and J by 0 bases, with 12 bases between the two germline ends. In germline, CDR1 is SGHRS, CDR2 YFSETQ. CDR3 amino acids: CASYPATSTDTQYF. The DNA for the CDR3 is TGCGCCAGCTACCCCGCTACTAGCACAGATACGCAGTATTTT.

This clonotype was picked up many times. This rearrangement joins TRBV6-4 to TRBJ2-3; 9 bases align to TRBD2. The V gene's germline CDR1 is MRHNA and CDR2 SNTAGT. CDR3 length: 15 residues. J was trimmed by 8 bases and V by 2 bases; bases with no gene match: 8. CDR3 DNA: TGTGCCAGCAGTGACGGGTCTAGCGGGGATCGTACGCAGTATTTT. Amino acid sequence: CASSDGSSGDRTQYF.

This clonotype was seen a handful of times. The chain links TRBV19 to TRBJ1-1; D gene unclear. The CDR3 length is 9 residues. The germline gives CDR1 LNHDA, CDR2 SQIVND (reference sequence). Trimming took off 8 bases at V and 8 bases at J, with 6 bases between the two ends. The CDR3 sequence: CASSWEAFF. As DNA, the CDR3 is TGTGCCAGTTCGTGGGAAGCTTTCTTT. The whole variable domain, filled in from reference TRBV19 and TRBJ1-1, reads DGGITQSPKYLFRKEGQNVTLSCEQNLNHDAMYWYRQDPGQGLRLIYYSQIVNDFQKGDIAEGYSVSREKKESFPLTVTSAQKNPTAFYLCASSWEAFFGQGTRLTVV.

There are many counts of this clonotype. V is TRBV6-1 and J is TRBJ2-3; TRBD2 matches at 11 bases. The CDR3 has 15 amino acids. The germline V gene has CDR1 MNHNS and CDR2 SASEGT. V was clipped by 6 bases and J by 2 bases; unmatched bases: 4. The CDR3 DNA reads TGTGCCAGCAGGATAGCGGGGGGGTCCACAGATACGCAGTATTTT. Protein product: CASRIAGGSTDTQYF.

This clonotype was counted ten times or more. J is TRBJ2-7 and V is TRBV5-1; possibly TRBD1 or TRBD2 for D (5 bases each). Trimming removed 7 bases from V and 2 bases from J, with 10 bases in between. The CDR3 runs to 12 residues. Germline V gene lookup returns CDR1 SGHRS and CDR2 YFSETQ. CDR3 sequence (DNA): TGCGCCAGCGGGGGAGAGGCCTACGAGCAGTACTTC. Its protein is CASGGEAYEQYF.

This clonotype was seen a few times. This sequence joins TRBV6-2 or TRBV6-3 and TRBJ2-7, with D unresolved. The V end was cut by 2 bases, the J end by 5 bases, with 13 bases between. The CDR3 has 14 amino acids. Germline-derived CDR1 and CDR2 are MNHEY and SVGEGT. The CDR3 DNA is TGTGCCAGCAGTTACGTGGTCGCACCCCACGAGCAGTACGTC. Protein sequence: CASSYVVAPHEQYV.

This clonotype was picked up a small number of times. The chain couples TRBV12-3 or TRBV12-4 to TRBJ2-3; D not resolved. V was shortened by 3 bases and J by 0 bases, with 10 bases between the two germline ends. The CDR3 is 15 amino acids. This CDR3 is CASSFQYTSTDTQYF. For the CDR3, the DNA is TGTGCCAGCAGTTTTCAGTATACTAGCACAGATACGCAGTATTTT.

Comment on this clonotype: A much larger clone sits a single nucleotide away, making a read error possible. The rearrangement links TRBV19 to TRBJ2-7, with D possibly being TRBD2 (7 bases). This CDR3 spans 14 amino acids. CDR1 LNHDA and CDR2 SQIVND come from the germline V gene (reference sequence). CDR3 DNA sequence: TGTGCCAGCAAGGGGGGGGCCTTCTCCCACGAGCAGTACTTC. Translation: CASKGGAFSHEQYF.

The sample holds a few counts of this clonotype. The chain has TRBV6-1 and TRBJ1-5; D might be TRBD1 (6 bases). This CDR3 region has 14 residues. From germline, CDR1 is MNHNS and CDR2 SASEGT. The V and J ends lost 6 bases and 3 bases respectively, with 12 bases between them. The CDR3 nucleotides read TGTGCCAGCAGCCCCGGGACAACCAATCAGCCCCAGCATTTT. Translated: CASSPGTTNQPQHF.

This clonotype was counted only a few times. V usage is TRBV10-3 and J usage is TRBJ2-6; D remains ambiguous. The ends were cut back, 8 bases at V and 0 bases at J, with 14 bases in the middle. This CDR3 contains 16 residues. Germline V gene sequence: CDR1 ENHRY, CDR2 SYGVKD. This CDR3 is CAISPGFASGANVLTF. In DNA, the CDR3 is TGTGCCATCTCCCCAGGTTTCGCCTCTGGGGCCAACGTCCTGACTTTC.

There are many counts of this clonotype. The V gene is TRBV6-4, the J gene TRBJ1-1; possibly TRBD1 for D (5 bases). Germline V gene lookup returns CDR1 MRHNA and CDR2 SNTAGT. V was cut by 5 bases and J by 1 base, with 11 bases left in between. The CDR3 has 14 amino acids. The CDR3 region is CASSPDRGNTEAFF. The CDR3 DNA sequence: TGTGCCAGCAGTCCAGACAGAGGGAACACTGAAGCTTTCTTT.

In its sample, this clonotype was seen a few times. J is TRBJ2-1 and V is TRBV2; 9 bases match TRBD2. Germline CDR1 and CDR2: SNHLY and FYNNEI. The V gene end was trimmed by 7 bases and the J gene end by 8 bases; junction bases not matched to a gene: 6. The CDR3 is 13 residues long. Written as DNA, the CDR3 is TGTGCCAGCAATCTAGCGGGGTACGATGAGCAGTTCTTC. Its protein is CASNLAGYDEQFF. The entire variable domain, with the rest obtained from reference TRBV2 and TRBJ2-1, is as follows: EPEVTQTPSHQVTQMGQEVILRCVPISNHLYFYWYRQILGQKVEFLVSFYNNEISEKSEIFDDQFSVERPDGSNFTLKIRSTKLEDSAMYFCASNLAGYDEQFFGPGTRLTVL.

In regard to this clonotype: A much more abundant neighbour one base away suggests this may be a read error. The rearrangement joins TRBV6-1 to TRBJ1-2; the D is unclear. Germline V CDR1 and CDR2: MNHNS, SASEGT. This CDR3 is built from 12 residues. The CDR3 loop reads CTSSEYVYGYTF. CDR3 in DNA: TGTACCAGCAGTGAATACGTATATGGCTACACCTTC.

The chain links TRBV13 to TRBJ2-3, with D hard to call. Germline assignment: CDR1 PRHDT and CDR2 FYEKMQ (reference sequence). V was shortened by 5 bases and J by 3 bases, with 12 bases between the two germline ends. The CDR3 loop spans 14 amino acids. Written as DNA, the CDR3 is TGTGCCAGCAGCCCCCCCACCGGGACAGATACGCAGTATTTT. Amino acids: CASSPPTGTDTQYF.

The chain links TRBV10-1 to TRBJ2-2; possibly TRBD1 for D (6 bases). The V end was cut by 4 bases, the J end by 4 bases, with 19 bases between. This CDR3 region has 17 residues. CDR1 and CDR2 from the germline V gene are WNHNN and SYGVQD (reference sequence). The CDR3 reads CASSGAVGAVTTGELFF. CDR3 sequence (DNA): TGCGCCAGCAGTGGCGCGGTGGGGGCCGTGACCACCGGGGAGCTGTTTTTT.

This clonotype turned up a few times. The genes are TRBV25-1 and TRBJ2-2; D perhaps matches TRBD2 (5 bases). Trimming removed 3 bases from V and 5 bases from J, with 13 bases in between. Germline loops: CDR1 MGHDK, CDR2 SYGVNS. The CDR3 extends over 15 amino acids. The chain's CDR3 is CASSDGVGGTGELFF. The CDR3 region has the DNA TGTGCCAGCAGTGATGGAGTAGGAGGTACCGGGGAGCTGTTTTTT.

This clonotype was seen at least ten times. V and J are TRBV7-6 and TRBJ2-3, with 16 bases matching TRBD2. The CDR3 runs 21 residues. V shed 1 base and J 2 bases; nucleotides not matched to a gene: 12. Germline-derived CDR1 and CDR2 are SGHVS and FNYEAQ. Here the CDR3 reads CASSLVGTSGGGPQDTDTQYF. CDR3 DNA: TGTGCCAGCAGCTTAGTCGGGACTAGCGGGGGGGGACCACAAGACACAGATACGCAGTATTTT.

Here the CDR3 reads CASSLGTGSYGYTF. CDR3 bases: TGCGCCAGCAGCTTGGGGACAGGGAGCTATGGCTACACCTTC. The chain links TRBV5-1 to TRBJ1-2, with 8 nucleotides matching TRBD1. CDR1 SGHRS and CDR2 YFSETQ come from the germline V gene. The CDR3 has 14 amino acids. The trim removed 0 bases at V and 4 bases at J, leaving 2 bases unmatched.

The chain joins TRBV7-9 to TRBJ1-6, with D unclear. This CDR3 has 15 residues. Trimming removed 2 bases at V and 6 bases at J, with 11 bases between. Germline CDR1 is SEHNR and CDR2 is FQNEAQ (reference sequence). CDR3 sequence: CASSLNGGINSPLHF. The CDR3 nucleotides are TGTGCCAGCAGCTTAAATGGTGGGATTAATTCACCCCTCCACTTT.

This clonotype was observed a handful of times. Here the CDR3 reads CASSEQGATKQYF. As DNA, the CDR3 is TGTGCCAGCAGCGAACAGGGAGCTACGAAGCAGTACTTC. The chain carries TRBV6-1 and TRBJ2-7, with TRBD1 as a possible D gene (6 bases). Germline V CDR1 and CDR2: MNHNS, SASEGT. V gave up 6 bases and J gave up 8 bases, with 17 bases separating them. This CDR3 has 13 residues.

This clonotype was seen ten or more times. The chain uses TRBV7-3 and TRBJ2-3; D possibly uses TRBD1 or TRBD2 (5 bases each). The CDR3 sequence is 14 residues long. The germline V gene has CDR1 SGHTA and CDR2 FQGTGA. The V and J ends lost 5 bases and 2 bases respectively, with 11 bases between them. CDR3 protein: CASSTTGLTDTQYF. The CDR3 region has the DNA TGTGCCAGCAGCACAACGGGGCTCACAGATACGCAGTATTTT.

In this sample, this clonotype turned up many times. The chain recombines TRBV5-1 with TRBJ1-1; D not resolved. Deletions cut 2 bases from V and 1 base from J, with 6 bases between. The CDR3 spans 13 residues. Germline lookup yields CDR1 SGHRS and CDR2 YFSETQ. As DNA, the CDR3 is TGCGCCAGCAGCTTTAACAGGAACACTGAAGCTTTCTTT. Its protein is CASSFNRNTEAFF.

J is TRBJ2-3 and V is TRBV4-1; D possibly corresponds to TRBD2 (7 bases). The germline gives CDR1 MGHRA, CDR2 YSYEKL. This CDR3 is built from 13 residues. V shed 10 bases and J shed 2 bases, with 13 bases lying between them. The CDR3 DNA is TGCGCCACCAGGGGACTATCCACAGATACGCAGTATTTT. Protein sequence: CATRGLSTDTQYF.

Many counts were recorded for this clonotype. This chain connects TRBV7-3 to TRBJ2-1; TRBD2 matches at 12 bases. J gave up 5 bases and V 5 bases, and 1 base lay outside the gene matches. The germline V gene encodes CDR1 SGHTA and CDR2 FQGTGA. The CDR3 is 14 amino acids. CDR3 nucleotides: TGTGCCAGCAGCCTAGCGGGGGGGCACAATGAGCAGTTCTTC. This codes for CASSLAGGHNEQFF.

This clonotype was counted many times. The rearrangement joins TRBV4-2 to TRBJ2-5; the match to TRBD1 covers 10 bases. The length of the CDR3 is 17 residues. The ends lost 1 base at V and 5 bases at J; junction bases unmatched: 10. Germline CDR1 LGHNA, CDR2 YNFKEQ. CDR3 amino acids: CASSQVTGQGISETQYF. CDR3 in DNA: TGTGCCAGCAGCCAAGTAACGGGACAGGGGATTTCGGAGACCCAGTACTTC.